The 3 T cell receptor beta chains below were found in one sample sequenced in a study of blood T cells in healthy people across ages. The second PCR ran about 6 to 11 cycles with a sample-barcoded 5' primer and J-beta primers. TCRdb called the 5' RACE reads again in MiXCR, with one record for every CDR3 protein. The repertoire includes roughly 2 million distinct CDR3 sequences, around half of them detected once, and less than 2.5% sits in the top ten. Sequencing was carried out using blood. The receptors originated from a woman in her thirties or forties in good health.

The chain employs TRBV20-1 and TRBJ2-7; 7 positions match TRBD1. CDR1 is DFQATT and CDR2 is SNEGSKA in the germline V gene (reference sequence). With V trimmed by 5 bases and J by 2 bases, 3 bases remained unmatched. The CDR3 contains 12 residues. The CDR3 DNA sequence: TGCAGTGCTGACGACAGGGCCTACGAGCAGTACTTC. Its translation is CSADDRAYEQYF.

Comment on this clonotype: An end of the junction differs from the germline gene, which may be a read error. V is TRBV28 and J is TRBJ2-4; TRBD1 matches at 11 bases. The CDR3 covers 13 residues. Germline V lookup: CDR1 MDHEN, CDR2 SYDVKM. CDR3 nucleotides: TGTGCTGGACAGGGGGCTACCAAAAACAGTCAGTACTTC. As protein: CAGQGATKNSQYF.

The chain combines TRBV10-3 with TRBJ2-4, with TRBD2 matching 10 bases. Judging by the DNA end, TRBJ2-7 fits better; the J call may be wrong. The CDR3 length is 15 residues. Germline lookup yields CDR1 ENHRY and CDR2 SYGVKD. In DNA form, the CDR3 reads TGTGCCATCCGGCGAGATAGCGGGGGGCAGGACGAGCAGTACTTC. Amino acids: CAIRRDSGGQDEQYF.